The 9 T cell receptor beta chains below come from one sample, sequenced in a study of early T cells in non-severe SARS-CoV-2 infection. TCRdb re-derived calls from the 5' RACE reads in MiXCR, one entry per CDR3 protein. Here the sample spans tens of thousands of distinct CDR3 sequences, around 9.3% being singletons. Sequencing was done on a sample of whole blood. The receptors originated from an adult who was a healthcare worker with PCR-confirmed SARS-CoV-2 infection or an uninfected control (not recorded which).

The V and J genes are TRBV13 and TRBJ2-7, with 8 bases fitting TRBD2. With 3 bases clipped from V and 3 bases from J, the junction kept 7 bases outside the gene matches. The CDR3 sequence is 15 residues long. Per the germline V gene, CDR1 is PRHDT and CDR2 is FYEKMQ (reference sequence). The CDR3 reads CASSFSLRGDYEQYF. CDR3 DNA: TGTGCCAGCAGCTTCAGTTTGCGGGGGGACTACGAGCAGTACTTC.

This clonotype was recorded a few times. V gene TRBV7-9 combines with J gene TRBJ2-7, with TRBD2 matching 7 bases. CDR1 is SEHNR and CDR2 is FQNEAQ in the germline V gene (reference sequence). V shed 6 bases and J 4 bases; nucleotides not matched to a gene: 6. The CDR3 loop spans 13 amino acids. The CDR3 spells CASRQTGGYEQYF. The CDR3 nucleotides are TGTGCCAGCAGACAGACGGGGGGATACGAGCAGTACTTC.

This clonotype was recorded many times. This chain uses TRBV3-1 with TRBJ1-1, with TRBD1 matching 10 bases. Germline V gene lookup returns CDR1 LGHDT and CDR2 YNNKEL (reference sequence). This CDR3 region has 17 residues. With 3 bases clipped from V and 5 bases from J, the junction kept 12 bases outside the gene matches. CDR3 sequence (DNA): TGTGCCAGCAGCCAGACCCCGGGACAGGGGTTACGGACTGAAGCTTTCTTT. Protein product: CASSQTPGQGLRTEAFF. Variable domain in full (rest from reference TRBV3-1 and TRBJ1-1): DTAVSQTPKYLVTQMGNDKSIKCEQNLGHDTMYWYKQDSKKFLKIMFSYNNKELIINETVPNRFSPKSPDKAHLNLHINSLELGDSAVYFCASSQTPGQGLRTEAFFGQGTRLTVV.

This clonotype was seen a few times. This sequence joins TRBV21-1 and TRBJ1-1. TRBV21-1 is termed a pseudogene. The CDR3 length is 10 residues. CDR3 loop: CARQNTEAFF. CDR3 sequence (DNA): TGTGCCAGACAGAACACTGAAGCTTTCTTT.

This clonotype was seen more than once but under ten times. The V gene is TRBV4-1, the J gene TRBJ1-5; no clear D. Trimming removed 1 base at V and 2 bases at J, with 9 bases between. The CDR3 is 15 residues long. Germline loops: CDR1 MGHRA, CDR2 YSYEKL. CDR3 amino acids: CASSQAGVGNQPQHF. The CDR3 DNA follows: TGCGCCAGCAGCCAAGCTGGCGTAGGCAATCAGCCCCAGCATTTT.

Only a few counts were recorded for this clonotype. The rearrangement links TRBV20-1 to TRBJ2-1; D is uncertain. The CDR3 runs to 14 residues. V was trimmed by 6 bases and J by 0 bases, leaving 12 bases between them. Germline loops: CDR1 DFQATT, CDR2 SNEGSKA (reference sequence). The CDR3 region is CSAVGPSSYNEQFF. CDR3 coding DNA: TGCAGTGCCGTAGGGCCAAGCTCCTACAATGAGCAGTTCTTC.

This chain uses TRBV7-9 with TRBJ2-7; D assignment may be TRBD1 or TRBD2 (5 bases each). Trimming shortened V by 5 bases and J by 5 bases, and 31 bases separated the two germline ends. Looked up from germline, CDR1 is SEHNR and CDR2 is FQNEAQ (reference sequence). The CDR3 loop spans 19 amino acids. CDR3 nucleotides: TGTGCCAGCAGCCACGGGACGGGCGTCAGGTCCTGGATTCGTAACGAGCAGTACTTC. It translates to CASSHGTGVRSWIRNEQYF.

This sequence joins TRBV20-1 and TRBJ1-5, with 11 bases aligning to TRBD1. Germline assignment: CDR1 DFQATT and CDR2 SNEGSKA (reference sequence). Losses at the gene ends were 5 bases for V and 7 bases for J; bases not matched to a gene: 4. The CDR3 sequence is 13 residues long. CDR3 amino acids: CSAGGQGAQPQHF. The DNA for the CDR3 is TGCAGTGCTGGCGGACAGGGGGCCCAGCCCCAGCATTTT.

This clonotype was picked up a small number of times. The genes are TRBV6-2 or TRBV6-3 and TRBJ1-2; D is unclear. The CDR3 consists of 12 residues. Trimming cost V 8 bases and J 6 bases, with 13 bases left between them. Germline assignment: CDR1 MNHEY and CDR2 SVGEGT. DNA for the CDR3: TGTGCCAGCTTTCGCGTTTATGATGGCTACACCTTC. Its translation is CASFRVYDGYTF.